The sequence of this T cell receptor (beta chain) was determined in a study of immune heterogeneity within non-small cell lung tumors. About the research overall: In total, the tumors were 4 squamous cell carcinomas, 10 non-squamous carcinomas and 1 not otherwise specified.

Comment on this clonotype: The antigen remains undetermined.

Study findings and constraints: Alongside site-unique high-frequency clones, identical dominant CDR3 beta clonotypes recurred across tumor sites within a patient.

It was with 32 V and 13 J primers that multiplex PCR amplified TCR beta CDR3. In TCRdb, the multiplex PCR reads were re-called with MiXCR into one record per CDR3 protein. Found here are fewer than 25,000 distinct CDR3 sequences, 27% of them singletons; the top ten hold 3% to 4%. Template material comprised bulk tumor genomic DNA at roughly 630 ng per sample. From each primary tumor, several far-apart biopsies were obtained during surgery. These patients got curative surgery after being newly diagnosed with untreated non-small cell lung cancer. Germline CDR1 SGHNT, CDR2 YYREEE (reference sequence). The CDR3 spans 13 residues. V dropped 4 bases and J dropped 5 bases, with 12 bases sitting between them.

The sequence was collected from a man in his forties or fifties with non-small cell lung cancer. This chain connects TRBV5-4 to TRBJ1-2; D is unclear. The sample was lung tumor tissue. The CDR3 DNA reads as TGTGCCAGCAGCGACGAGGAGAGATATGGCTACACCTTC. This translates into CASSDEERYGYTF.